The entry below describes one T cell receptor beta chain. Sample-barcoded 5' priming and a J-beta primer mix drove a second PCR of roughly 7 to 11 cycles. A single record per CDR3 protein comes from TCRdb applying MiXCR to the 5' RACE reads. The repertoire holds around 790,000 distinct CDR3 sequences, with around two fifths as singletons. This entry comes from a study of blood T cells in healthy people across ages. V lost 0 bases to trimming and J lost 6 bases, with 15 bases between them. The CDR3 has 15 amino acids. The germline V gene encodes CDR1 ENHRY and CDR2 SYGVKD. This TCR came from a man in his sixties in good health. The chain is built from TRBV10-3 and TRBJ2-7, with D unclear. Sequenced: blood. The CDR3 loop reads CAISESEASRSEQYF. CDR3 coding DNA: TGTGCCATCAGTGAGTCCGAAGCCTCAAGGAGCGAGCAGTACTTC.